The T cell receptor (beta chain) under discussion was sequenced for a study of T-cell memory formation after mild COVID-19. Notes on the study in general: CD4/CD8 balance held among clones contracting day 15 to 85, and later expanders leaned CD4+. Researchers report contracting CD4+ clones mostly in CM and EM, with CD8+ clones in EMRA.

J gave up 4 bases and V 6 bases, and 3 bases lay outside the gene matches. Germline CDR1 reads MNHEY; CDR2 reads SVGAGI. The CDR3 is made up of 13 amino acids. It was 5'RACE with constant-segment primers that produced the TCR alpha and TCR beta cDNA libraries, which carried sample barcodes and UMIs. Via MiXCR, TCRdb re-called the 5' RACE reads, giving one row per CDR3 protein. The sample holds 300,000 to 400,000 distinct CDR3 sequences, over 13% seen once. Of note for this clonotype: Its antigen is unknown.

The receptor was isolated from a man aged 18 to 30 who had mild COVID-19 (a few samples of this study predate the infection). Cell type and time point are not known. Input material: PBMCs or a T cell subset sorted from them (not recorded which). The chain employs TRBV6-5 and TRBJ1-3; TRBD1 matches 7 bases. The CDR3 region has the DNA TGTGCCAGCAGACAGGGGATCGGAAACACCATATATTTT. The encoded protein is CASRQGIGNTIYF.